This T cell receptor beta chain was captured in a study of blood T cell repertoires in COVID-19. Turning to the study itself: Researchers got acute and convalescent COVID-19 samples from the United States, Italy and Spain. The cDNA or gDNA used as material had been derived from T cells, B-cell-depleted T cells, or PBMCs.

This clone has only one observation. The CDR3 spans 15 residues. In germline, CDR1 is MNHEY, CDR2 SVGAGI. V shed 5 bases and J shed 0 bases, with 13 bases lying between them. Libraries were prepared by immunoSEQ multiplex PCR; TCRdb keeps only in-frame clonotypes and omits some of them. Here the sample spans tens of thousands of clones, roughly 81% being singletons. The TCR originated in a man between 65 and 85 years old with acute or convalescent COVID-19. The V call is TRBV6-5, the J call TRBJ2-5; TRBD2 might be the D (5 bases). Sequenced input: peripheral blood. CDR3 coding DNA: TGTGCCAGCAGTATGCTAGCTTTGTACCAAGAGACCCAGTACTTC. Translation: CASSMLALYQETQYF.